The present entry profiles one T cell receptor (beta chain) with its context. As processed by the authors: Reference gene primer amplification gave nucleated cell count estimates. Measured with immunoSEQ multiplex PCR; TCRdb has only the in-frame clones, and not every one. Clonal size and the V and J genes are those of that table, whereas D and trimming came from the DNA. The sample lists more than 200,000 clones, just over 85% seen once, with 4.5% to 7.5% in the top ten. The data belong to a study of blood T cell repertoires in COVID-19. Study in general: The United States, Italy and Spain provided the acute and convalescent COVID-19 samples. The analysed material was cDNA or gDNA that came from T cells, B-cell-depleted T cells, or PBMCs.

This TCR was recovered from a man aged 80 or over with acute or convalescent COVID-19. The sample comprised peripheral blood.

The CDR3 loop is CASSPGLAVNEQFF. The CDR3 DNA follows: TGTGCCAGCAGCCCGGGACTAGCGGTCAATGAGCAGTTCTTC. This sequence joins TRBV7-2 and TRBJ2-1, with TRBD2 matching 11 bases. There are 14 residues in the CDR3. The J segment lost 6 bases and the V segment lost 5 bases, leaving 3 bases of the junction unmatched. The germline gives CDR1 SGHTA, CDR2 FQGNSA.